Shown below are 26 T cell receptor beta chains from a single sample sequenced in a study of cytomegalovirus exposure and HLA in healthy donors. Both 60 Vbeta primers and 13 Jbeta primers went into the PCR. Clones were read by immunoSEQ multiplex PCR, and TCRdb kept only the in-frame ones, dropping some. The table shows around 250,000 clones, with about 80% occurring only once. Material for sequencing was PBMCs. The receptors originated from a woman aged 55-69 years in good health and CMV-seropositive.

The chain combines TRBV28 with TRBJ2-7; the D gene is possibly TRBD2 (6 bases). There are 12 residues in the CDR3. Per germline, CDR1 MDHEN and CDR2 SYDVKM. The chain's CDR3 is CMVGGSWDEQYF. CDR3 nucleotides: TGTATGGTAGGAGGGTCCTGGGACGAGCAGTACTTC.

This clone came up once. This chain joins TRBV5-1 and TRBJ2-7; 12 bases agree with TRBD2. V lost 2 bases, J lost 0 bases, and 9 bases stayed unmatched. In germline, CDR1 is SGHRS, CDR2 YFSETQ. This CDR3 region has 18 residues. The CDR3 is CASSFLAGGPGSSYEQYF. The CDR3 DNA reads TGCGCCAGCAGCTTCCTAGCGGGAGGGCCAGGAAGCTCCTACGAGCAGTACTTC.

This sequence joins TRBV7-8 and TRBJ2-1; perhaps TRBD2 as D (6 bases). Trimming removed 0 bases from V and 6 bases from J, with 12 bases in between. This CDR3 contains 15 residues. CDR1 and CDR2 (germline): SGHVS, FQNEAQ. The CDR3, as DNA: TGTGCCAGCAGCTTAGCGGGAGGCGCTTTCAATGAGCAGTTCTTC. This translates into CASSLAGGAFNEQFF.

The rearrangement joins TRBV15 to TRBJ1-2; D may be TRBD1 (5 bases). Trimming cost V 1 base and J 7 bases, with 16 bases left between them. The V gene's germline CDR1 is LNHNV and CDR2 YYDKDF (reference sequence). CDR3 length: 15 residues. The CDR3 here is CATSRATSREGGYTF. The CDR3 DNA is TGTGCCACCAGCAGAGCAACCTCCAGGGAGGGTGGCTACACCTTC.

The V call is TRBV6-6, the J call TRBJ1-5; 8 bases are a match to TRBD1. In germline, CDR1 is MNHNY, CDR2 SVGAGI (reference sequence). Losses at the gene ends were 6 bases for V and 10 bases for J; bases not matched to a gene: 14. The CDR3 loop spans 15 amino acids. For the CDR3, the DNA is TGTGCCAGCAGGTCAACCGGAGACAGGGGTGTTCCCCAGCATTTT. Protein: CASRSTGDRGVPQHF.

The chain carries TRBV27 and TRBJ2-7; D is uncertain. In germline, CDR1 is MNHEY, CDR2 SMNVEV (reference sequence). The V end lost 3 bases, the J end lost 2 bases, and 8 bases lay between the germline ends. This CDR3 contains 13 residues. As DNA, the CDR3 is TGTGCCAGCAGTTTCGTACAGCCCTACGAGCAGTACTTC. Protein product: CASSFVQPYEQYF.

The chain has TRBV27 and TRBJ1-1; weak D call: TRBD1 (5 bases). Germline CDR1 is MNHEY and CDR2 is SMNVEV (reference sequence). Trimming took 6 bases from V and 1 from J, leaving 15 bases between them. The CDR3 loop spans 15 amino acids. The CDR3 DNA reads TGTGCCAGCAGACAGATTGGGGCCAAGAACACTGAAGCTTTCTTT. This encodes CASRQIGAKNTEAFF.

This chain connects TRBV14 to TRBJ1-1, with 11 bases matching TRBD1. J gave up 6 bases and V 1 base, and 7 bases lay outside the gene matches. Germline loops: CDR1 SGHDN, CDR2 FVKESK. This CDR3 region has 16 residues. The DNA of the CDR3 is TGTGCCAGCAGCCAAGGCGTCCCGGGACAGGGGGCTGAAGCTTTCTTT. Translated: CASSQGVPGQGAEAFF.

This rearrangement joins TRBV6-6 to TRBJ2-1, with 14 bases aligning to TRBD2. This CDR3 comprises 16 residues. Germline V gene lookup returns CDR1 MNHNY and CDR2 SVGAGI (reference sequence). Trimming at V came to 6 bases and at J to 8 bases, leaving 9 bases not matched to a gene. The chain's CDR3 is CASSRGLAGVGDEQFF. CDR3 DNA: TGTGCCAGCAGCAGGGGACTAGCGGGAGTTGGCGATGAGCAGTTCTTC.

The chain recombines TRBV30 with TRBJ2-7, with 8 bases lining up with TRBD1. The ends lost 0 bases at V and 2 bases at J; junction bases unmatched: 3. Germline CDR1 reads GTSNPN; CDR2 reads SVGIG (reference sequence). The CDR3 totals 14 residues. In DNA form, the CDR3 reads TGTGCCTGGAGTGTCGGGACAGGAGCCTACGAGCAGTACTTC. This gives the protein CAWSVGTGAYEQYF.

V and J are TRBV5-1 and TRBJ1-6, with TRBD1 matching 7 bases. V was pared by 0 bases and J by 6 bases, with 6 bases of the junction left unmatched. Looked up from germline, CDR1 is SGHRS and CDR2 is YFSETQ. CDR3 length: 16 amino acids. The CDR3: CASSLGGTGANSPLHF. In DNA form, the CDR3 reads TGCGCCAGCAGCTTGGGGGGAACAGGGGCTAATTCACCCCTCCACTTT.

This clone was seen only once. The CDR3 DNA reads TGCGCCAGCAGCGACCAGGGGAATGGCTACACCTTC. As protein: CASSDQGNGYTF. V is TRBV5-1 and J is TRBJ1-2, with D perhaps TRBD1 (6 bases). The CDR3 has 12 residues. Germline V gene sequence: CDR1 SGHRS, CDR2 YFSETQ. V lost 4 bases, J lost 6 bases, and 10 bases lay in between.

This chain links TRBV19 with TRBJ2-2, with 14 bases fitting TRBD2. The V and J ends lost 5 bases and 1 base, in that order; junction bases with no gene match: 6. The CDR3 has 18 residues. Per the germline V gene, CDR1 is LNHDA and CDR2 is SQIVND (reference sequence). CDR3 DNA sequence: TGTGCCAGTAGTGTCTGGACTAGCGGGAGGCTGAACACCGGGGAGCTGTTTTTT. Translating gives CASSVWTSGRLNTGELFF.

CDR3 protein: CASSEPGTGRNYGYTF. The CDR3 coding sequence is TGTGCCAGCAGTGAACCCGGGACAGGGAGAAACTATGGCTACACCTTC. V gene TRBV28 combines with J gene TRBJ1-2, with 9 bases that match TRBD1. The J segment lost 2 bases and the V segment lost 5 bases, leaving 9 bases of the junction unmatched. Germline assignment: CDR1 MDHEN and CDR2 SYDVKM. This CDR3 region has 16 residues.

This chain's CDR3 is CASSFGGSNNEQFF. The CDR3 region has the DNA TGTGCCAGCAGCTTTGGCGGGAGCAACAATGAGCAGTTCTTC. The rearrangement links TRBV7-9 to TRBJ2-1; 7 positions agree with TRBD2. CDR1 and CDR2 from the germline V gene are SEHNR and FQNEAQ (reference sequence). J gave up 5 bases and V 3 bases, and 4 bases lay outside the gene matches. The CDR3 extends over 14 amino acids.

V and J are TRBV28 and TRBJ2-3; D is possibly TRBD2 (5 bases). Deletions cut 5 bases from V and 3 bases from J, with 15 bases between. Looked up from germline, CDR1 is MDHEN and CDR2 is SYDVKM. This CDR3 contains 15 residues. The CDR3 loop reads CASSTPSLITDTQYF. DNA for the CDR3: TGTGCCAGCAGTACTCCTAGCTTGATTACAGATACGCAGTATTTT.

V usage is TRBV5-1 and J usage is TRBJ2-7, with D possibly TRBD1 on 5 matching bases. From germline, CDR1 is SGHRS and CDR2 YFSETQ. This CDR3 contains 15 residues. Trimming removed 4 bases at V and 2 bases at J, with 16 bases between. CDR3 in amino acids: CASSLSPTVAYEQYF. The CDR3 nucleotides are TGCGCCAGCAGCCTCTCCCCGACAGTCGCCTACGAGCAGTACTTC.

The genes are TRBV14 and TRBJ1-2, with D maybe TRBD1 (5 bases). V was cut by 1 base and J by 13 bases, with 10 bases left in between. Germline V gives CDR1 SGHDN, CDR2 FVKESK. CDR3 size: 11 residues. The CDR3 sequence is CASSQAGIPTF. In nucleotides, the CDR3 is TGTGCCAGCAGCCAAGCAGGGATACCCACCTTC.

The chain has TRBV6-1 and TRBJ2-1; 8 nucleotides agree with TRBD2. CDR1 and CDR2 from the germline V gene are MNHNS and SASEGT. The CDR3 contains 18 residues. The junction had 11 bases not matched to a gene; V was cut back by 0 bases and J by 4 bases. CDR3: CASSEASLAGIGYNEQFF. CDR3 bases: TGTGCCAGCAGTGAAGCTTCCTTAGCGGGAATCGGGTACAATGAGCAGTTCTTC.

The chain links TRBV13 to TRBJ1-2; 12 bases line up with TRBD1. The V and J ends lost 5 bases and 4 bases, in that order; junction bases with no gene match: 2. Germline CDR1 PRHDT, CDR2 FYEKMQ (reference sequence). This CDR3 is built from 14 residues. As DNA, the CDR3 is TGTGCCAGCAGCCCGGGACAGGGGGCCTATGGCTACACCTTC. It is translated as CASSPGQGAYGYTF.

The rearrangement joins TRBV5-4 to TRBJ2-1, with TRBD2 matching 15 bases. The CDR3 totals 16 residues. The V and J ends lost 3 bases and 8 bases, in that order; junction bases with no gene match: 6. The germline CDR1 and CDR2 sequences are SGHNT and YYREEE (reference sequence). This chain's CDR3 is CASSSGLAGGLDEQFF. The CDR3 region has the DNA TGTGCCAGCAGCTCGGGACTAGCGGGAGGTCTAGATGAGCAGTTCTTC.

This chain uses TRBV30 with TRBJ1-2; a possible D gene is TRBD1 (6 bases). V gave up 4 bases and J gave up 8 bases, with 17 bases separating them. The CDR3 has 13 residues. The germline V gene has CDR1 GTSNPN and CDR2 SVGIG (reference sequence). The CDR3 here is CAWTLQGRNGYTF. The DNA of the CDR3 is TGTGCCTGGACCCTACAGGGAAGGAACGGCTACACCTTC.

The chain couples TRBV15 to TRBJ2-5, with TRBD2 as a possible D gene (5 bases). Near its end, the DNA agrees better with TRBJ2-7, so the J call may be wrong. CDR1 is LNHNV and CDR2 is YYDKDF in the germline V gene (reference sequence). CDR3 length equals 13 residues. CDR3 amino acids: CATRGLSRNEQYF. The CDR3 DNA is TGTGCCACCCGCGGACTCAGTAGGAACGAGCAGTACTTC.

The chain carries TRBV28 and TRBJ1-5; D is unclear. Germline values: CDR1 MDHEN, CDR2 SYDVKM. The CDR3 spans 14 residues. V lost 10 bases to trimming and J lost 0 bases, with 13 bases between them. Here the CDR3 reads CATAPPYSNQPQHF. The CDR3, as DNA: TGTGCCACTGCCCCCCCCTATAGCAATCAGCCCCAGCATTTT.

The chain joins TRBV18 to TRBJ1-2, with a tentative D call TRBD1 (5 bases). From germline, CDR1 is KGHSH and CDR2 LQKENI. V was pared by 4 bases and J by 6 bases, with 12 bases between. CDR3 length: 13 amino acids. CDR3 protein: CASSQAVGDGYTF. As DNA, the CDR3 is TGTGCCAGCTCACAGGCAGTAGGGGATGGCTACACCTTC.

The chain's CDR3 is CASSPERDTGELFF. CDR3 nucleotides: TGTGCCAGCAGCCCGGAACGGGACACCGGGGAGCTGTTTTTT. The chain couples TRBV9 to TRBJ2-2; D gene uncertain. This CDR3 is built from 14 residues. The V end lost 4 bases, the J end lost 3 bases, and 10 bases lay between the germline ends. The germline V gene encodes CDR1 SGDLS and CDR2 YYNGEE.